The 9 T cell receptor beta chains given below trace back to one sample, sequenced in a study of blood T cells in healthy people across ages. A second PCR of 7 to 11 cycles used a sample-barcoded 5' primer and a J-beta primer mix. TCRdb re-called the 5' RACE reads with MiXCR, one entry per CDR3 protein. The sample contains fewer than 900,000 distinct CDR3 sequences, 35% to 45% of which appear only once. Material for sequencing was blood. The receptor set was obtained from a woman aged 55-70 years in good health.

This clonotype was detected only a few times. V is TRBV7-8 and J is TRBJ1-2; the D gene is possibly TRBD1 (6 bases). The CDR3 covers 14 residues. Trimming left V 5 bases short and J 5 bases short, with 15 bases between. Germline values: CDR1 SGHVS, CDR2 FQNEAQ. The DNA of the CDR3 is TGTGCCAGCAGCCCCAGTACAGGGCCATATGGCTACACCTTC. As protein: CASSPSTGPYGYTF.

The table lists this clonotype with a few counts. V gene TRBV27 combines with J gene TRBJ2-1; no definite D call. The V end was cut by 7 bases, the J end by 0 bases, with 10 bases between. There are 14 residues in the CDR3. Germline CDR1 MNHEY, CDR2 SMNVEV (reference sequence). The CDR3 DNA follows: TGTGCCAGCATGGAGAGGTCCTCCTACAATGAGCAGTTCTTC. Residues: CASMERSSYNEQFF.

The V and J genes are TRBV28 and TRBJ2-5, with TRBD1 identical over 8 bases. V lost 8 bases, J lost 3 bases, and 14 bases stayed unmatched. Germline-derived CDR1 and CDR2 are MDHEN and SYDVKM. The CDR3 sequence is 16 residues long. CDR3 in amino acids: CASLRRGQALKETQYF. The CDR3 DNA is TGTGCCAGCCTACGTCGGGGACAGGCATTAAAAGAGACCCAGTACTTC.

This sequence joins TRBV14 and TRBJ2-4; D is perhaps TRBD2 (5 bases). The DNA end is a closer match to TRBJ2-7, so the J assignment may be wrong. CDR1 SGHDN and CDR2 FVKESK come from the germline V gene. This CDR3 is built from 16 residues. The CDR3 spells CASSQGFPEAGYEQYF. The CDR3 nucleotides read TGTGCCAGCAGCCAAGGTTTTCCGGAGGCGGGCTACGAGCAGTACTTC.

The rearrangement uses TRBV28 and TRBJ2-7, with 7 nucleotides matching TRBD2. Germline loops: CDR1 MDHEN, CDR2 SYDVKM. V shed 10 bases and J 0 bases; nucleotides not matched to a gene: 9. The CDR3 is made up of 14 amino acids. CDR3 loop: CATYTGGSSYEQYF. CDR3 coding DNA: TGTGCCACCTACACCGGCGGGAGCTCCTACGAGCAGTACTTC.

The chain combines TRBV6-6 with TRBJ2-5; the D gene is possibly TRBD2 (5 bases). The CDR3 consists of 13 residues. CDR1 is MNHNY, CDR2 SVGAGI, per germline (reference sequence). The V end was cut by 8 bases, the J end by 13 bases, with 23 bases between. The CDR3 is CASSNGVASLLYF. For the CDR3, the DNA is TGTGCCAGCTCTAACGGGGTGGCTAGTCTTTTGTACTTC.

This clonotype was recorded a few times. V is TRBV7-2 and J is TRBJ1-4; no clear D. The V gene's germline CDR1 is SGHTA and CDR2 FQGNSA. The germline V and J ends were trimmed by 5 bases and 4 bases, with 5 bases remaining between them. The CDR3 has 12 residues. CDR3 amino acids: CASSRSNEKLFF. The CDR3 coding sequence is TGTGCCAGCAGCCGGAGTAATGAAAAACTGTTTTTT.

V gene TRBV6-2 or TRBV6-3 combines with J gene TRBJ2-1, with D perhaps TRBD2 (6 bases). There are 14 residues in the CDR3. Trimming took 6 bases from V and 3 from J, leaving 12 bases between them. CDR1 and CDR2 (germline): MNHEY, SVGEGT. CDR3 DNA: TGTGCCAGCAGGACCGGGACTCGCTACAATGAGCAGTTCTTC. Translating gives CASRTGTRYNEQFF.

This clonotype was counted only a few times. The chain combines TRBV5-1 with TRBJ2-1, with D perhaps TRBD2 (5 bases). The CDR3 loop spans 13 amino acids. Germline CDR1 SGHRS, CDR2 YFSETQ. Deletions cut 4 bases from V and 9 bases from J, with 14 bases between. The CDR3 nucleotides are TGCGCCAGCAGCCCGGCTAGCCGGGCTGAGCAGTTCTTC. It encodes CASSPASRAEQFF.